The subject of this entry is one TCR beta chain. Antigen specificity is unknown. These data come from a study of blood T cells in healthy people across ages. J lost 5 bases, V lost 4 bases, and 15 bases had no gene match. The CDR3 is 18 residues long. Germline CDR1 and CDR2: MGHRA and YSYEKL. Study-wide findings and caveats: With donor CMV status unknown, expanded clonotype changes were possibly confounded.

A sample-barcoded 5' primer and a J-beta primer mix were used in a second PCR of about 7 to 12 cycles. All cDNA molecules were each tagged by a template-switch adaptor with 12 random nucleotides. TCRdb re-derived calls from the 5' RACE reads in MiXCR, one entry per CDR3 protein. The sample lists about 640,000 distinct CDR3 sequences, 58% occurring once. The origin of this receptor is a man aged 60 to 69 in good health. This sequence joins TRBV4-1 and TRBJ2-5, with TRBD2 identical over 11 bases. Specimen: blood. This CDR3 reads CASSPSKLAGGIMETQYF. CDR3 nucleotide sequence: TGCGCCAGCAGCCCATCTAAGCTAGCGGGGGGCATCATGGAGACCCAGTACTTC.